The 30 T cell receptor beta chains presented below share a single source sample, sequenced in a study of cytomegalovirus exposure and HLA in healthy donors. PCR was performed using 60 Vbeta and 13 Jbeta primers. Libraries were prepared by immunoSEQ multiplex PCR; TCRdb keeps only in-frame clonotypes and omits some of them. Reported are fewer than 100,000 clones; the ten largest clones contain less than 0.6%. Sequencing used PBMCs. Receptor source: a man between 45 and 60 years old in good health and CMV-seronegative.

The chain has TRBV13 and TRBJ2-4; possibly TRBD2 for D (5 bases). CDR1 and CDR2 (germline): PRHDT, FYEKMQ (reference sequence). This CDR3 is built from 15 residues. V was clipped by 5 bases and J by 2 bases, with 13 bases between them. DNA of the CDR3: TGTGCCAGCAGCGGCCTGGAGGTAACCAAAAACATTCAGTACTTC. It encodes CASSGLEVTKNIQYF.

The chain carries TRBV27 and TRBJ2-7; 11 positions agree with TRBD1. V lost 2 bases and J lost 2; bases outside the gene matches: 2. CDR3 length: 15 residues. Germline lookup yields CDR1 MNHEY and CDR2 SMNVEV (reference sequence). Here the CDR3 reads CASSLGTGGPYEQYF. The CDR3 bases are TGTGCCAGCAGTTTAGGGACAGGGGGTCCCTACGAGCAGTACTTC.

The V call is TRBV11-2, the J call TRBJ2-3; 9 nucleotides line up with TRBD2. Germline V gene data show CDR1 as SGHAT and CDR2 as FQNNGV. The V and J ends lost 6 bases and 4 bases, in that order; junction bases with no gene match: 2. This CDR3 region has 13 residues. CDR3 DNA sequence: TGTGCCAGCAGGCTAGCGGGATCAGATACGCAGTATTTT. Its protein is CASRLAGSDTQYF.

The chain uses TRBV9 and TRBJ2-7; D might be TRBD2 (5 bases). V dropped 0 bases and J dropped 3 bases, with 19 bases sitting between them. This CDR3 is built from 17 residues. Germline CDR1 SGDLS, CDR2 YYNGEE. This CDR3 is CASSVAWTAGWDYEQYF. The DNA for the CDR3 is TGTGCCAGCAGCGTAGCTTGGACTGCTGGCTGGGACTACGAGCAGTACTTC.

This chain connects TRBV5-1 to TRBJ2-5, with TRBD1 matching 7 bases. The J call may be mistaken, given a closer DNA end match to TRBJ2-7. This CDR3 contains 15 residues. Germline V gives CDR1 SGHRS, CDR2 YFSETQ. The chain's CDR3 is CASSLSPGQNYEQYF. CDR3 nucleotide sequence: TGCGCCAGCAGCTTGAGTCCGGGACAGAACTACGAGCAGTACTTC.

V gene TRBV19 combines with J gene TRBJ1-5, with TRBD1 matching over 9 bases. Trimming took 5 bases from V and 4 from J; bases not matched to a gene: 12. The CDR3 loop spans 17 amino acids. Germline CDR1 is LNHDA and CDR2 is SQIVND (reference sequence). The CDR3, as DNA: TGTGCCAGTAGTCCCCTGGGGGGACAGGGACTAAATCAGCCCCAGCATTTT. Its protein product is CASSPLGGQGLNQPQHF.

The chain has TRBV6-5 and TRBJ1-4; D is ambiguous. With 4 bases removed from V and 1 base from J, the gap between germline ends came to 7 bases. The germline gives CDR1 MNHEY, CDR2 SVGAGI. The CDR3 runs to 14 residues. CDR3 bases: TGTGCCAGCAGTTTTCGGGGAACTAATGAAAAACTGTTTTTT. As protein: CASSFRGTNEKLFF.

The gene calls are TRBV30 and TRBJ2-1; 8 bases map to TRBD1. Trimming took 0 bases from V and 9 from J; bases not matched to a gene: 7. CDR3 length equals 14 residues. Per germline, CDR1 GTSNPN and CDR2 SVGIG (reference sequence). CDR3 amino acids: CAWSVLGQGSEQFF. The DNA of the CDR3 is TGTGCCTGGAGTGTACTCGGACAGGGTAGTGAGCAGTTCTTC.

The chain links TRBV19 to TRBJ2-7; D unresolved. Per germline, CDR1 LNHDA and CDR2 SQIVND (reference sequence). The CDR3 is 13 residues long. The V and J ends lost 6 bases and 3 bases respectively, with 12 bases between them. The CDR3 nucleotides read TGTGCCAGTAGCGTACAGAGTAACTACGAGCAGTACTTC. This translates into CASSVQSNYEQYF.

This rearrangement joins TRBV5-1 to TRBJ2-5, with TRBD2 identical over 9 bases. Trimming at V came to 3 bases and at J to 2 bases, leaving 8 bases not matched to a gene. Germline CDR1 and CDR2: SGHRS and YFSETQ. This CDR3 comprises 16 residues. The CDR3 nucleotides read TGCGCCAGCAGCTCCCCCAAGGGACTAGCACAAGAGACCCAGTACTTC. This codes for CASSSPKGLAQETQYF.

The chain carries TRBV28 and TRBJ1-6, with 10 positions matching TRBD1. V dropped 5 bases and J dropped 6; count of bases not matched to a gene: 7. Germline lookup yields CDR1 MDHEN and CDR2 SYDVKM. This CDR3 contains 16 residues. The CDR3 DNA is TGTGCCAGCAGTCCGCGGACAGGGGGTAGTAATTCACCCCTCCACTTT. It is translated as CASSPRTGGSNSPLHF.

The V and J genes are TRBV7-9 and TRBJ2-3; a weak D match, TRBD2 (5 bases). Trimming shortened V by 1 base and J by 6 bases, and 17 bases separated the two germline ends. The CDR3 is made up of 16 amino acids. Germline V lookup: CDR1 SEHNR, CDR2 FQNEAQ (reference sequence). The CDR3 sequence is CASSLGAGVGLDTQYF. DNA for the CDR3: TGTGCCAGCAGCTTAGGTGCGGGTGTCGGGTTGGATACGCAGTATTTT.

CDR3 amino acids: CAISEDWTVRGGELFF. The CDR3 coding sequence is TGTGCCATCAGTGAGGACTGGACAGTAAGAGGCGGGGAGCTGTTTTTT. This sequence joins TRBV10-3 and TRBJ2-2, with a tentative D call TRBD1 (6 bases). Germline CDR1 and CDR2: ENHRY and SYGVKD. This CDR3 comprises 16 residues. V was clipped by 2 bases and J by 7 bases, with 17 bases between them.

J is TRBJ2-1 and V is TRBV5-1, with TRBD2 as a possible D gene (7 bases). Germline V gene data show CDR1 as SGHRS and CDR2 as YFSETQ. The CDR3 is made up of 13 amino acids. V shed 4 bases and J shed 12 bases, with 17 bases lying between them. The DNA for the CDR3 is TGCGCCAGCAGCGAAGGGGGGGAGTTAGGGCAGTTCTTC. Amino acids: CASSEGGELGQFF.

This sequence joins TRBV7-3 and TRBJ1-6, with 9 positions matching TRBD1. Looked up from germline, CDR1 is SGHTA and CDR2 is FQGTGA. V lost 2 bases and J lost 9; bases outside the gene matches: 2. The CDR3 consists of 14 residues. The CDR3 region has the DNA TGTGCCAGCAGCTTAGACAGGGGGGTTTCACCCCTCCACTTT. This sequence encodes CASSLDRGVSPLHF.

The V call is TRBV6-5, the J call TRBJ2-7, with TRBD1 as a possible D gene (6 bases). Germline CDR1 reads MNHEY; CDR2 reads SVGAGI. CDR3 length equals 15 residues. V was shortened by 1 base and J by 6 bases, with 16 bases between the two germline ends. For the CDR3, the DNA is TGTGCCAGCAGTTACTTAACAGGGCAGGGATCCGAGCAGTACTTC. It encodes CASSYLTGQGSEQYF.

V is TRBV5-4 and J is TRBJ1-2; possibly TRBD1 for D (5 bases). Trimming shortened V by 4 bases and J by 2 bases, and 12 bases separated the two germline ends. This CDR3 region has 14 residues. From germline, CDR1 is SGHNT and CDR2 YYREEE (reference sequence). DNA for the CDR3: TGTGCCAGCAGCATCCCCAGACAGAACTATGGCTACACCTTC. It yields the protein CASSIPRQNYGYTF.

The rearrangement links TRBV5-1 to TRBJ2-5; TRBD1 matches at 9 bases. The J call may be wrong; the DNA end is better matched by TRBJ2-7. The germline V gene has CDR1 SGHRS and CDR2 YFSETQ. The CDR3 is 15 amino acids. DNA of the CDR3: TGCGCCAGCAGCCCCGCGGGACAGGGAATCTACGAGCAGTACTTC. It encodes CASSPAGQGIYEQYF.

The gene calls are TRBV6-5 and TRBJ2-3; 12 positions match TRBD2. The CDR3 loop spans 16 amino acids. Germline V CDR1 and CDR2: MNHEY, SVGAGI. Trimming removed 0 bases from V and 6 bases from J; junction bases left unmatched: 4. In nucleotides, the CDR3 is TGTGCCAGCAGTTACTCCGGACTAGCGGGATCGGATACGCAGTATTTT. Its protein product is CASSYSGLAGSDTQYF.

The CDR3 DNA follows: TGTGCCAGCAGGGGGACAGATTGGGACTACGAGCAGTACTTC. This translates into CASRGTDWDYEQYF. The chain recombines TRBV6-1 with TRBJ2-7, with TRBD1 matching 7 bases. V was pared by 6 bases and J by 3 bases, with 8 bases of the junction left unmatched. This CDR3 contains 14 residues. Germline-derived CDR1 and CDR2 are MNHNS and SASEGT.

The chain carries TRBV4-2 and TRBJ1-4; D remains unclear. V shed 0 bases and J shed 8 bases, with 4 bases lying between them. The CDR3 extends over 12 amino acids. The germline V gene has CDR1 LGHNA and CDR2 YNFKEQ. The CDR3 here is CASSQEEEKLFF. The CDR3 DNA is TGTGCCAGCAGCCAAGAGGAGGAAAAACTGTTTTTT.

V is TRBV6-1 and J is TRBJ2-5, with D perhaps TRBD2 (5 bases). The DNA matches TRBJ2-7 better at its end, which makes the J call doubtful. This CDR3 has 15 residues. Germline V gene lookup returns CDR1 MNHNS and CDR2 SASEGT. The CDR3 DNA is TGTGCCAGCAGGAGGGTTGAAGAAAGCTCCTACGAGCAGTACTTC. Translating gives CASRRVEESSYEQYF.

V usage is TRBV7-2 and J usage is TRBJ2-1, with 9 bases identical to TRBD2. This CDR3 region has 14 residues. The germline V gene has CDR1 SGHTA and CDR2 FQGNSA. The trim removed 10 bases at V and 6 bases at J, leaving 10 bases unmatched. CDR3 in DNA: TGTGCCACCCGGTCGGGACTAGCAGTCAATGAGCAGTTCTTC. This codes for CATRSGLAVNEQFF.

The CDR3 protein is CASSSQTNYGYTF. In nucleotides, the CDR3 is TGTGCCAGCAGCTCACAGACAAACTATGGCTACACCTTC. The chain recombines TRBV6-6 with TRBJ1-2; D gene unclear. V was shortened by 6 bases and J by 2 bases, with 10 bases between the two germline ends. The CDR3 runs 13 residues. Germline lookup yields CDR1 MNHNY and CDR2 SVGAGI (reference sequence).

The chain uses TRBV9 and TRBJ1-4, with 7 bases matching TRBD1. V gave up 3 bases and J gave up 3 bases; unmatched junction bases: 8. This CDR3 contains 16 residues. The germline gives CDR1 SGDLS, CDR2 YYNGEE. The CDR3 spells CASSAQTGLANEKLFF. CDR3 DNA sequence: TGTGCCAGCAGCGCTCAGACAGGGTTGGCTAATGAAAAACTGTTTTTT.

The chain employs TRBV5-6 and TRBJ1-5, with 9 bases that match TRBD1. The CDR3 covers 19 residues. Germline V gives CDR1 SGHDT, CDR2 YYEEEE. V was clipped by 4 bases and J by 2 bases; unmatched bases: 16. The CDR3 DNA follows: TGTGCCAGCAGCCGGTCCGGGACAGGGAGGGTTCTGGGCAATCAGCCCCAGCATTTT. It specifies CASSRSGTGRVLGNQPQHF.

The chain is built from TRBV29-1 and TRBJ1-3; possibly TRBD1 for D (5 bases). Germline CDR1 is SQVTM and CDR2 is ANQGSEA. The CDR3 is 15 residues long. V gave up 7 bases and J gave up 0 bases, with 16 bases separating them. CDR3 bases: TGCAGCGCGAAAGGGACTCCAGGCTCTGGAAACACCATATATTTT. Translated, it gives CSAKGTPGSGNTIYF.

The chain couples TRBV5-1 to TRBJ2-2; weak D call: TRBD2 (6 bases). V was clipped by 0 bases and J by 5 bases, with 8 bases between them. Germline-derived CDR1 and CDR2 are SGHRS and YFSETQ. CDR3 length: 14 residues. CDR3 sequence (DNA): TGCGCCAGCAGCTTGGTTGCGGGGACCGGGGAGCTGTTTTTT. Amino acids: CASSLVAGTGELFF.

The chain joins TRBV5-1 to TRBJ1-2; the D gene is possibly TRBD1 (5 bases). CDR3 size: 14 residues. Germline loops: CDR1 SGHRS, CDR2 YFSETQ. Trimming cost V 0 bases and J 2 bases, with 8 bases left between them. The CDR3 nucleotides are TGCGCCAGCAGCTTGGATCCAGGGAACTATGGCTACACCTTC. Encoded protein: CASSLDPGNYGYTF.

The chain is built from TRBV5-1 and TRBJ1-6; TRBD1 agrees at 7 bases. The CDR3 length is 15 residues. The germline gives CDR1 SGHRS, CDR2 YFSETQ. V was pared by 4 bases and J by 4 bases, with 5 bases of the junction left unmatched. CDR3 residues: CASSIQDRYNSPLHF. CDR3 DNA: TGCGCCAGCAGCATCCAGGACAGGTATAATTCACCCCTCCACTTT. The whole variable domain, filled in from reference TRBV5-1 and TRBJ1-6, reads KAGVTQTPRYLIKTRGQQVTLSCSPISGHRSVSWYQQTPGQGLQFLFEYFSETQRNKGNFPGRFSGRQFSNSRSEMNVSTLELGDSALYLCASSIQDRYNSPLHFGNGTRLTVT.